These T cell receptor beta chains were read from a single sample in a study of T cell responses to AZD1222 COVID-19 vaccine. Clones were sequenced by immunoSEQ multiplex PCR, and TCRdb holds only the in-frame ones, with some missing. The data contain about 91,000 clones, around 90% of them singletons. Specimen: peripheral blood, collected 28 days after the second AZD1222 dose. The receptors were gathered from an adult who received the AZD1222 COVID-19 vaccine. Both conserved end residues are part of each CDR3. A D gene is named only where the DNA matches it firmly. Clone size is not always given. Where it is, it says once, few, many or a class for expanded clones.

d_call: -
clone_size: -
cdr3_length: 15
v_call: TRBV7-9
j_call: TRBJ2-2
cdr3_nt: TGTGCCAGCAGCAATAGGGGAGCGAACACCGGGGAGCTGTTTTTT
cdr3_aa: CASSNRGANTGELFF

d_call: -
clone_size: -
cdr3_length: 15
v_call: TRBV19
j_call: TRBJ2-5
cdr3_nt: TGTGCCAGCACTCCCGAGGCTGGCGGGTGGGAGACCCAGTACTTC
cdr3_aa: CASTPEAGGWETQYF

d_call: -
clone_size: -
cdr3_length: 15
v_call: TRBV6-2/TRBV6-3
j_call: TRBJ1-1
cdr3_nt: TGTGCCAGCAGTTCCCCCGCAGGGATTGGTACTGAAGCTTTCTTT
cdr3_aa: CASSSPAGIGTEAFF

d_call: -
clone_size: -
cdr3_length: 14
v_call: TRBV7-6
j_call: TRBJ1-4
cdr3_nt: TGTGCCAGCAGCTTCGTCGGGACACGCGAAAAACTGTTTTTT
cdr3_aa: CASSFVGTREKLFF

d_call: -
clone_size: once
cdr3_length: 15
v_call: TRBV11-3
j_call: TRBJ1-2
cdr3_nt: TGTGCCAGCAGTTACCGAGGGACCCCAGGCTATGGCTACACCTTC
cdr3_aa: CASSYRGTPGYGYTF

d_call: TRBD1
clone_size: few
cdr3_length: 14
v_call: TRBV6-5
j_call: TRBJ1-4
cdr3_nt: TGTGCCATCGGGTCGACAGGGGACAATGAAAAACTGTTTTTT
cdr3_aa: CAIGSTGDNEKLFF

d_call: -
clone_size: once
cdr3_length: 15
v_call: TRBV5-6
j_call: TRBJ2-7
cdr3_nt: TGTGCCAGCAGCTTTTTAACGTCTGATATCTACGAGCAGTACTTC
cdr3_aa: CASSFLTSDIYEQYF

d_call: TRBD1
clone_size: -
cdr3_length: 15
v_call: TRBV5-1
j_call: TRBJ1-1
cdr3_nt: TGCGCCAGCAGCCCCACAGGGGAGGGGAACACTGAAGCTTTCTTT
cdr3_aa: CASSPTGEGNTEAFF

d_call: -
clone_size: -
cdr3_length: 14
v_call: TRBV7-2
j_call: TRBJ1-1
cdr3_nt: TGTGCCAGCAGGCCCGGGACGTTGAACACTGAAGCTTTCTTT
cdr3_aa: CASRPGTLNTEAFF

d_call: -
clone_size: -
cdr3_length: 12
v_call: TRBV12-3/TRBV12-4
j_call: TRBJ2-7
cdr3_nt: TGTGCCAGCAGCCGAAGTGGCTACGAGCAGTACTTC
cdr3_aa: CASSRSGYEQYF

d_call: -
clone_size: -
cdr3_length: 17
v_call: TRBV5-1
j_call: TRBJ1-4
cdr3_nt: TGCGCCAGCAGCCGCCGGGTCTTCGGCTCAACTAATGAAAAACTGTTTTTT
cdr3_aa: CASSRRVFGSTNEKLFF

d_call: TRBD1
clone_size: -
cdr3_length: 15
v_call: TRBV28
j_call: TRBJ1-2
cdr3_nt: TGTGCCAGCAGTTTATGGGCTCCGGGACAGGGTCGCTACACCTTC
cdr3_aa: CASSLWAPGQGRYTF

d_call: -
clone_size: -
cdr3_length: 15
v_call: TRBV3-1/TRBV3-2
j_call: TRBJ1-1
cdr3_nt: TGTGCCAGCAGCCAACTGGGGGGTCTTATCACTGAAGCTTTCTTT
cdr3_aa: CASSQLGGLITEAFF

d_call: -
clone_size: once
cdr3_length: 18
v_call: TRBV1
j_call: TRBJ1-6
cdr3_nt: TGCACCAGCAGCGGGGTTAGACGGTGGAGCTCCTATAATTCACCCCTCCACTTT
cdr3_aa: CTSSGVRRWSSYNSPLHF

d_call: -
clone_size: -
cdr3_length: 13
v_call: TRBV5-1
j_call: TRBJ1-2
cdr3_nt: TGCGCCAGCAGCTTGGACATTAACTATGGCTACACCTTC
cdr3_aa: CASSLDINYGYTF

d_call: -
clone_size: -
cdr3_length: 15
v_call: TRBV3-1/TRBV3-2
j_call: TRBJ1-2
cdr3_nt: TGTGCCAGCAGCCAAAGTTGGACAGAGCGGTATGGCTACACCTTC
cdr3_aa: CASSQSWTERYGYTF

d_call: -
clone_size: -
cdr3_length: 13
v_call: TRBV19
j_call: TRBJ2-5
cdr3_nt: TGTGCCAGTTCGACAGGACTTCAAGAGACCCAGTACTTC
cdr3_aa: CASSTGLQETQYF

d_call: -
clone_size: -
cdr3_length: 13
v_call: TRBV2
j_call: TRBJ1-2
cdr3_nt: TGTGCCAGCAGTGGCGGGGGTAATTATGGCTACACCTTC
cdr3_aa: CASSGGGNYGYTF

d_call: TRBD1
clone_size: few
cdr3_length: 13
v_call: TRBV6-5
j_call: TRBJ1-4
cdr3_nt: TGTGCCAGCATGGGACAGCTAAATGAAAAACTGTTTTTT
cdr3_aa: CASMGQLNEKLFF

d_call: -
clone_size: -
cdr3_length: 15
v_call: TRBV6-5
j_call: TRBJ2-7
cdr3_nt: TGTGCCAGCAGTACTATCATCGGGAGTTCCTACGAGCAGTACTTC
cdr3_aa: CASSTIIGSSYEQYF

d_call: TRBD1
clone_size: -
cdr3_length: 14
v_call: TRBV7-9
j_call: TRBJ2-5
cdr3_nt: TGTGCCAGCAGCCCCACCGGGACAGAAGAGACCCAGTACTTC
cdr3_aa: CASSPTGTEETQYF

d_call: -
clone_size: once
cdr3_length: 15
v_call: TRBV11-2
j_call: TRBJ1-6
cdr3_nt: TGTGCCAGCAGCTTAGAGTACAGTTATAATTCACCCCTCCACTTT
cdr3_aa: CASSLEYSYNSPLHF

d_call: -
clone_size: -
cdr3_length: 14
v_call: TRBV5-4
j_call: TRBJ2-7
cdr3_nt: TGTGCCAGCAGCCAGACAGGCCCCACCTACGAGCAGTACTTC
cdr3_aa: CASSQTGPTYEQYF

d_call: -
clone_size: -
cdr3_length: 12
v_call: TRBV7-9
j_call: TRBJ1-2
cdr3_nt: TGTGCCAGCGGGGGAGGGGAAAGGGGCTACACCTTC
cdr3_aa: CASGGGERGYTF

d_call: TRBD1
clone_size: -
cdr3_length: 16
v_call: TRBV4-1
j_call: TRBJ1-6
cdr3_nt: TGCGCCAGCAGCCAAGTTTTCACAGGGGGACGGTCACCCCTCCACTTT
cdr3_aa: CASSQVFTGGRSPLHF

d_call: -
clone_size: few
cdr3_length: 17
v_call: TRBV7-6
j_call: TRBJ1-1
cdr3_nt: TGTGCCAGCAGCTTAGGTCCCCGCGGGGGAGCGAACACTGAAGCTTTCTTT
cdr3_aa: CASSLGPRGGANTEAFF

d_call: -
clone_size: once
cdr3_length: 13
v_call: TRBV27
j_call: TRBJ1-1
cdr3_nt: TGTGCCAGCAGTTGGGAGGGGCGCGGTGAAGCTTTCTTT
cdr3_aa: CASSWEGRGEAFF

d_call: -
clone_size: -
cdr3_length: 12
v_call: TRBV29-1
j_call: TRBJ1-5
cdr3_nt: TGCAGCGCCCGGGACACGGGGCAGCCCCAGCATTTT
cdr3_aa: CSARDTGQPQHF

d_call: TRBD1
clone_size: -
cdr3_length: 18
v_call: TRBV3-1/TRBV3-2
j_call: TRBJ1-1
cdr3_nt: TGTGCCAGCAGCTCACAGACAGGGACAGTGTATCGGAACACTGAAGCTTTCTTT
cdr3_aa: CASSSQTGTVYRNTEAFF

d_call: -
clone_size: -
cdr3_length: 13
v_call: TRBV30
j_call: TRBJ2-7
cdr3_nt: TGTGCCTGGAGTGTAAAAGGGGGCTACGAGCAGTACTTC
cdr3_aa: CAWSVKGGYEQYF

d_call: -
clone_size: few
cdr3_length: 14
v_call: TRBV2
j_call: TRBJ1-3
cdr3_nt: TGTGCCAAAAGGGGATCTGACTCTGGAAACACCATATATTTT
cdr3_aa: CAKRGSDSGNTIYF

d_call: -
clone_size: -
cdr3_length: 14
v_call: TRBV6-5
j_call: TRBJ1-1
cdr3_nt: TGTGCTACGGTGGCCAACAACATGAACACTGAAGCTTTCTTT
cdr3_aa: CATVANNMNTEAFF

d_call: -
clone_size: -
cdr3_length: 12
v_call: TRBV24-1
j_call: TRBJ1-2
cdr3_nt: TGTGCCACCGGACCGGGACCTACTGGGTACACCTTC
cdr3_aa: CATGPGPTGYTF

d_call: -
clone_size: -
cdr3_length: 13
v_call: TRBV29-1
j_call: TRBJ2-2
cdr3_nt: TGCAGCGTTGGGGTGACAAACACCGGGGAGCTGTTTTTT
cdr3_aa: CSVGVTNTGELFF

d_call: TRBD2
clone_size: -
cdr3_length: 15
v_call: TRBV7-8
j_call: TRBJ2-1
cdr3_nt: TGTGCCAGCAGCTTCAGCGGGGGGGGTAACAATGAGCAGTTCTTC
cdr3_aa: CASSFSGGGNNEQFF

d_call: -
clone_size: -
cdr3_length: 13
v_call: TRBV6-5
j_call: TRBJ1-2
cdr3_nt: TGTGCCAGCAGTTTCACAGGGATCTATGGCTACACCTTC
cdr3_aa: CASSFTGIYGYTF

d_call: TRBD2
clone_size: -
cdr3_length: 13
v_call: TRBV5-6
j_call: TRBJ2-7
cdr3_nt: TGTGCCAGCAGCTTCGGGGGGACCTACGAGCAGTACTTC
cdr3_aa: CASSFGGTYEQYF

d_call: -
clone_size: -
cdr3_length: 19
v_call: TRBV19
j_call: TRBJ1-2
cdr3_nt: TGTGCCACCAGCGGTGGGGCAGGGGAACTTATCGGAGGGAAGTATGGCTACACCTTC
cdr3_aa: CATSGGAGELIGGKYGYTF

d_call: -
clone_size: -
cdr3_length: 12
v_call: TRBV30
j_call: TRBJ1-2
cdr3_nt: TGTGCCTGGACCTTGGATCTCGTAGGCTACACCTTC
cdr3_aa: CAWTLDLVGYTF

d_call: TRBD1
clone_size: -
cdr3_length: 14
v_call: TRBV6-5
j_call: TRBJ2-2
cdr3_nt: TGTGCCAGCAGACCCGGGACAGGGACCGGGGAGCTGTTTTTT
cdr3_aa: CASRPGTGTGELFF

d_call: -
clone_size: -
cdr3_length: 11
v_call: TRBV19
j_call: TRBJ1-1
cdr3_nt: TGTGCCAGTAGGTCCAGGGGTGAAGCTTTCTTT
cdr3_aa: CASRSRGEAFF

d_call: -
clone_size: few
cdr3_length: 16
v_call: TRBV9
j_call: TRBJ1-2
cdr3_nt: TGTGCCAGCAGCGCCCCCCGGGATTCTAAGAACTATGGCTACACCTTC
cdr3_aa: CASSAPRDSKNYGYTF

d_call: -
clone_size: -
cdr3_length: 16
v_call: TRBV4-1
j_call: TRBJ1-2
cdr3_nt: TGCGCCAGCAGCCAAGACGACACGAAACCATCCTATGGCTACACCTTC
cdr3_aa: CASSQDDTKPSYGYTF

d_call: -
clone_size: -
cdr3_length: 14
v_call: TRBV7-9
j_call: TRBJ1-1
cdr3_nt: TGTGCCAGCAGCTTAGAGGGGGATGGCGCTGAAGCTTTCTTT
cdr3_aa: CASSLEGDGAEAFF

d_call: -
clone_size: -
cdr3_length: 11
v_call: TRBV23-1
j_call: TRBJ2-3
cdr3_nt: TGCGCCACCATTCGCACAGATACGCAGTATTTT
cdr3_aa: CATIRTDTQYF

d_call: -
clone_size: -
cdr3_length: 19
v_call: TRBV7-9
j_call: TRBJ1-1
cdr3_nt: TGTGCCAGCAGCTCAACCCAACCCCCTGTATCCCAGCCAAACACTGAAGCTTTCTTT
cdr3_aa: CASSSTQPPVSQPNTEAFF

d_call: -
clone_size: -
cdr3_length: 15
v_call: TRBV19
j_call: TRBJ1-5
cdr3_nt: TGTGCCAGTAAAGACAGGACGTTTAGCAATCAGCCCCAGCATTTT
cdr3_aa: CASKDRTFSNQPQHF

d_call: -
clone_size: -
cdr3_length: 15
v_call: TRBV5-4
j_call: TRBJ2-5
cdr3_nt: TGTGCCAGCAGCTTGTCTTTCGGGGATCAAGAGACCCAGTACTTC
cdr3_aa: CASSLSFGDQETQYF

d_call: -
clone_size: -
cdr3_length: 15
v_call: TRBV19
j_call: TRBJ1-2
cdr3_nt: TGTGCCAGTATCGGGCAGGAGAGCCCCGGCTATGGCTACACCTTC
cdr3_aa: CASIGQESPGYGYTF

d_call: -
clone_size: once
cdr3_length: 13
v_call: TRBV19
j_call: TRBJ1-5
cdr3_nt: TGTGCCAGTACCACAGGTGGTGGTTCACCCCAGCATTTT
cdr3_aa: CASTTGGGSPQHF

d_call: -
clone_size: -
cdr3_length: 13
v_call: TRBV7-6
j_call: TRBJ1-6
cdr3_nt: TGTGCCAGCAGCTTGAGGGGGAATTCACCCCTCCACTTT
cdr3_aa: CASSLRGNSPLHF

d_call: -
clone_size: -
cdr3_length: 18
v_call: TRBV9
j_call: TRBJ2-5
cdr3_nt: TGTGCCAGCAGCGCTTCTCCACCCGGGACTTGGGGGCTGTCGGCCCAGTACTTC
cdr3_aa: CASSASPPGTWGLSAQYF

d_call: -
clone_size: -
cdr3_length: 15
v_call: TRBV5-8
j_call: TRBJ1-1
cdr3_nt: TGTGCCAGCAGCTTTACAGGGAAAGAATTCACTGAAGCTTTCTTT
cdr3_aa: CASSFTGKEFTEAFF

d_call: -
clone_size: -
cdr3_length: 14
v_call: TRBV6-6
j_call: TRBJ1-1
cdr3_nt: TGTGCCAGCAGGCTAGACAGTACGGACACTGAAGCTTTCTTT
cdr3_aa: CASRLDSTDTEAFF

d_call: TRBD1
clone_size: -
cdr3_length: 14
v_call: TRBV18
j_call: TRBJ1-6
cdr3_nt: TGTGCCAGCTCAACGACAGGGGAAAGATCACCCCTCCACTTT
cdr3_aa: CASSTTGERSPLHF